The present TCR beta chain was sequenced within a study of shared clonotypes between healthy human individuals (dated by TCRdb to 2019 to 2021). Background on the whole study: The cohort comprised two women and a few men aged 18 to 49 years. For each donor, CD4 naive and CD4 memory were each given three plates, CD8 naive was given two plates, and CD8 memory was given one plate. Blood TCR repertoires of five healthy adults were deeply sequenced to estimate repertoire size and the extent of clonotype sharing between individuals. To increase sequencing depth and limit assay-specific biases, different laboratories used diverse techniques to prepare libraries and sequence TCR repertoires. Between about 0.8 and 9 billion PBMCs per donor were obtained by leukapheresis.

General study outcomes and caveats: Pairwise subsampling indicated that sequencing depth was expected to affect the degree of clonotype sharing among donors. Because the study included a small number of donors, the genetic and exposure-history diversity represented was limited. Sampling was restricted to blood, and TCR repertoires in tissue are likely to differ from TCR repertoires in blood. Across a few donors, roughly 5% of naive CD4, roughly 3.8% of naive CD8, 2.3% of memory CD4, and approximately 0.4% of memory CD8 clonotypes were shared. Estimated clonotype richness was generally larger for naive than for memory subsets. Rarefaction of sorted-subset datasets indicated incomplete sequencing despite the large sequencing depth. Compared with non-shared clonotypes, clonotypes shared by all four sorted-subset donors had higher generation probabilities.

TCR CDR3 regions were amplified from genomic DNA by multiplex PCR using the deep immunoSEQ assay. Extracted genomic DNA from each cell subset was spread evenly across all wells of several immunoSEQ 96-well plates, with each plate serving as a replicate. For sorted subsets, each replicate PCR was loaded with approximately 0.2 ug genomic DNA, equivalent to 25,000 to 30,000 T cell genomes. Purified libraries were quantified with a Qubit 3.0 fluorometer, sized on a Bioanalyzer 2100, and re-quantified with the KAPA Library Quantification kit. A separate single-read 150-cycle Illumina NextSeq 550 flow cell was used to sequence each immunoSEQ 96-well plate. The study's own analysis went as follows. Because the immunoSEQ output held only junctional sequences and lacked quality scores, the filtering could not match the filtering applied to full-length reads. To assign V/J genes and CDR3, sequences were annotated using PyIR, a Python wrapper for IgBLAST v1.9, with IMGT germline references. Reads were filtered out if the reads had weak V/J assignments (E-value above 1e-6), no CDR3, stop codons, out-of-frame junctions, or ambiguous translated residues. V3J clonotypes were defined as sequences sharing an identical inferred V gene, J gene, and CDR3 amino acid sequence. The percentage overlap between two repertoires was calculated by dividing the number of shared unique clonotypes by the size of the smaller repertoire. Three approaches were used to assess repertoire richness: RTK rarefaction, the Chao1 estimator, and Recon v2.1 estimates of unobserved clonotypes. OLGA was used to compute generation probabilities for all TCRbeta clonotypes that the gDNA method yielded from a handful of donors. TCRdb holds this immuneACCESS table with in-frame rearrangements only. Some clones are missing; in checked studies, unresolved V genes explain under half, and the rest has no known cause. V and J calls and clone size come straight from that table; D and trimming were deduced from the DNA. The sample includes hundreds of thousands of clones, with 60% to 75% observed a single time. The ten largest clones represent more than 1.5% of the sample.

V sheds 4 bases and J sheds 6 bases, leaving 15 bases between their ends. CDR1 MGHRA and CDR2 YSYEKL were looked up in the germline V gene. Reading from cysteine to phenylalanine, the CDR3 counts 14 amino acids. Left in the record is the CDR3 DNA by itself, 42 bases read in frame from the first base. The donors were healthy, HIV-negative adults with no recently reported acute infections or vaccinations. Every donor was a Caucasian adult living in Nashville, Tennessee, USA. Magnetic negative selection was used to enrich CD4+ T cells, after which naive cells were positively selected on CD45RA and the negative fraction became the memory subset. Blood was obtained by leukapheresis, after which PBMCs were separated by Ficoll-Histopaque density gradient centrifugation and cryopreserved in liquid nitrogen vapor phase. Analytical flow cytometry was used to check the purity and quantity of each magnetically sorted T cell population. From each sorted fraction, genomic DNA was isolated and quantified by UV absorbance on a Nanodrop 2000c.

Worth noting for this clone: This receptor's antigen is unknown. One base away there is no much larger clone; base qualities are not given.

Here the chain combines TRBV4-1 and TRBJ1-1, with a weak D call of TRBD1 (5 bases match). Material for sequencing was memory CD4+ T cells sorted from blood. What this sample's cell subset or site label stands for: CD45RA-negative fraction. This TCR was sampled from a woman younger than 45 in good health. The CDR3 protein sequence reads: CASSPWPKGAEAFF. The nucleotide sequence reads TGCGCCAGCAGCCCATGGCCTAAAGGGGCTGAAGCTTTCTTT.